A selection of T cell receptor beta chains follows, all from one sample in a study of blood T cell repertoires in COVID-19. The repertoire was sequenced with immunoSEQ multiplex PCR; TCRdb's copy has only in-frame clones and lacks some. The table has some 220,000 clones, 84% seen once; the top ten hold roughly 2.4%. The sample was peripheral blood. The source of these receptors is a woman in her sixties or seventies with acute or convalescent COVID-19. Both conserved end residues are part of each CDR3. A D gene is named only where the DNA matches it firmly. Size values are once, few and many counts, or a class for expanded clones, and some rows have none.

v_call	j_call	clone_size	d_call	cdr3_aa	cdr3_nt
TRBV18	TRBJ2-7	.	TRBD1	CASTTGGNEQYF	TGTGCCAGCACGACAGGGGGAAACGAGCAGTACTTC
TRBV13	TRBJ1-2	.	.	CASSSGTGGTYGYTF	TGTGCCAGCAGCAGTGGGACGGGGGGCACCTATGGCTACACCTTC
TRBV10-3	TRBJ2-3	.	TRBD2	CAISDPTTSGRTDTQYF	TGTGCCATCAGTGACCCTACTACTAGCGGGCGCACAGATACGCAGTATTTT
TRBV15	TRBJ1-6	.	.	CATSRDPTEGSPLHF	TGTGCCACCAGCAGAGATCCCACTGAGGGTTCACCCCTCCACTTT
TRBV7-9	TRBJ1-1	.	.	CASSFQSGAKSAEAFF	TGTGCCAGCAGCTTCCAAAGTGGGGCGAAATCAGCTGAAGCTTTCTTT
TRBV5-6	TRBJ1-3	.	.	CASSVTGPGDSGNTIYF	TGTGCCAGCAGCGTTACCGGGCCAGGGGACTCTGGAAACACCATATATTTT
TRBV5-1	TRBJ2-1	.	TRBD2	CASSPGGQGLFSYNEQFF	TGCGCCAGCAGCCCGGGGGGGCAGGGGCTATTCTCCTACAATGAGCAGTTCTTC
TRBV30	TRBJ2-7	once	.	CAWDQGGGYEQYF	TGTGCCTGGGACCAGGGGGGCGGGTACGAGCAGTACTTC
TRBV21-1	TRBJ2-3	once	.	CASKAATSADTQYF	TGTGCCAGCAAAGCAGCGACTAGCGCAGATACGCAGTATTTT
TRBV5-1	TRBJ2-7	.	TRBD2	CASSSLAGVGEQYF	TGCGCCAGCAGCTCACTAGCGGGGGTCGGCGAGCAGTACTTC
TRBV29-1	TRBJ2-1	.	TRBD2	CSVIGPSGGVEQFF	TGCAGCGTGATCGGTCCTAGCGGGGGGGTGGAGCAGTTCTTC
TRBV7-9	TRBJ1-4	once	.	CASSPGTSNEKLFF	TGTGCCAGCAGCCCAGGGACTTCTAATGAAAAACTGTTTTTT
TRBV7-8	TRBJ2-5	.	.	CASSSYRDNQETQYF	TGTGCCAGCAGCTCCTACAGGGACAACCAAGAGACCCAGTACTTC
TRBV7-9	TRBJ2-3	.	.	CASTRDLFKDTQYF	TGTGCCAGCACCCGTGACTTGTTTAAAGATACGCAGTATTTT
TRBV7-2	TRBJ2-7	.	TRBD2	CASSPGLAQGYEQYF	TGTGCCAGCAGCCCTGGACTAGCTCAGGGCTACGAGCAGTACTTC
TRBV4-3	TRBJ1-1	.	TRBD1	CASSQGLGQGSRKAFF	TGCGCCAGCAGCCAAGGCTTGGGACAGGGTAGCAGGAAAGCTTTCTTT
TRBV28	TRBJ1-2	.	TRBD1	CASSFRDREGYGYTF	TGTGCCAGCAGTTTCCGGGACAGGGAAGGCTATGGCTACACCTTC
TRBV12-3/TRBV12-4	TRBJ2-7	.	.	CASSFEEAYEQYF	TGTGCCAGCAGTTTTGAAGAAGCATACGAGCAGTACTTC
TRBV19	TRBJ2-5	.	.	CASSRSGQETQYF	TGTGCCAGTAGTAGGTCAGGGCAAGAGACCCAGTACTTC
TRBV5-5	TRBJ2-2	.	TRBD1	CASSFGDRDTGELFF	TGTGCCAGCAGCTTTGGGGACAGGGACACCGGGGAGCTGTTTTTT
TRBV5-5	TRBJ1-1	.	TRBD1	CASSDRGITEAFF	TGTGCCAGCAGCGACAGGGGGATCACTGAAGCTTTCTTT
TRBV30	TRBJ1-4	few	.	CAWSVSRGPNEKLFF	TGTGCCTGGAGTGTAAGCAGGGGACCTAATGAAAAACTGTTTTTT
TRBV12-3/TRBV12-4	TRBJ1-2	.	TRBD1	CASSTGVYGYTF	TGTGCCAGCAGTACAGGGGTCTATGGCTACACCTTC
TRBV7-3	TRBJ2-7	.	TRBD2	CASSPGLAGLYEQYF	TGTGCCAGCAGCCCGGGACTAGCGGGGCTTTACGAGCAGTACTTC
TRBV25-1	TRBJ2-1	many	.	CASSGIASSTYNEQFF	TGTGCCAGCAGTGGGATCGCTAGCAGCACCTACAATGAGCAGTTCTTC
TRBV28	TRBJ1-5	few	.	CASSFYRVSNQPQHF	TGTGCCAGCAGTTTTTACAGAGTTAGCAATCAGCCCCAGCATTTT